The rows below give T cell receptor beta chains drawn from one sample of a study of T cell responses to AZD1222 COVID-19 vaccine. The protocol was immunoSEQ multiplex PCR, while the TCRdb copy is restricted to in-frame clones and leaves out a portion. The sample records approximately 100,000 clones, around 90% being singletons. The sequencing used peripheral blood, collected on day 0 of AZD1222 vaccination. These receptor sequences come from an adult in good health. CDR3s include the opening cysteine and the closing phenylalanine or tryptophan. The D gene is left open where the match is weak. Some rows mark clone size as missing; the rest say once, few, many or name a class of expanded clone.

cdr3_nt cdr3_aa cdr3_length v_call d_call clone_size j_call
TGTGCCAGCAGTGGAACGGCATCAACTAATGAAAAACTGTTTTTT CASSGTASTNEKLFF 15 TRBV2 . few TRBJ1-4
TGTGCCAGCAGCTTTGAGACTAGCGGCACAGATACGCAGTATTTT CASSFETSGTDTQYF 15 TRBV7-9 TRBD2 . TRBJ2-3
TGTGCCAGCAGCTTGAGTAGTAGCTCTGGAAACACCATATATTTT CASSLSSSSGNTIYF 15 TRBV5-4 . . TRBJ1-3
TGTGCCAGCAGGACAGGGAACACCGGGGAGCTGTTTTTT CASRTGNTGELFF 13 TRBV11-2 . . TRBJ2-2
TGTGCCAGCAGTTTGGGTACGGACTACGAGCAGTACTTC CASSLGTDYEQYF 13 TRBV28 . . TRBJ2-7
TGTGCACTCGACCTACCGGGTACCGGGGAGCTGTTTTTT CALDLPGTGELFF 13 TRBV30 . . TRBJ2-2
TGTGCCAGCCCCCTGCTCGACGTCCTCTCCTACGAGCAGTACTTC CASPLLDVLSYEQYF 15 TRBV6-4 . . TRBJ2-7
TGTGCCAGCAGTGAGGAACGGGGGGACCCAGAGACCCAGTACTTC CASSEERGDPETQYF 15 TRBV2 TRBD2 . TRBJ2-5
TGTGCCAGCAGCTCCTTGGGAGTCGGAGGCTACACCTTC CASSSLGVGGYTF 13 TRBV12-3/TRBV12-4 . many TRBJ1-2
TGTGCCAGCAGTGTGAGCTGGAAAGACCTCTATGGCTACACCTTC CASSVSWKDLYGYTF 15 TRBV2 . . TRBJ1-2
TGTGCCATCAACCGGGGGAGGGGGCAGCCCCAGCATTTT CAINRGRGQPQHF 13 TRBV28 . . TRBJ1-5
TGTGCCAGCAGCTTGAAAACCGCAGGGTCGGCTAATGAAAAACTGTTTTTT CASSLKTAGSANEKLFF 17 TRBV5-4 . . TRBJ1-4
TGTGCCAGTAGTATATACGGACGGAGCCCCTTATATGGCTACACCTTC CASSIYGRSPLYGYTF 16 TRBV19 . . TRBJ1-2
TGTGCCAGCAGCCCAGACAGGGGGCTTTATGGCTACACCTTC CASSPDRGLYGYTF 14 TRBV7-2 TRBD1 . TRBJ1-2
TGTGCCAGCAGCCTTCAATCTGGAAACACCATATATTTT CASSLQSGNTIYF 13 TRBV7-2 . . TRBJ1-3
TGCGCCAGCAGCCTGGAGGCTTATGGAAACACCATATATTTT CASSLEAYGNTIYF 14 TRBV5-1 . . TRBJ1-3
TGCGCCAGCAGCTTGGGGGACAGGGTCACAGATACGCAGTATTTT CASSLGDRVTDTQYF 15 TRBV5-1 TRBD1 . TRBJ2-3
TGTGCCAGCAGAGCCTCGACAGGGAGCCCTGAAGCTTTCTTT CASRASTGSPEAFF 14 TRBV27 TRBD1 . TRBJ1-1
TGTGCCAGCAGCTTCCCCGGGACAAGCTATGGCTACACCTTC CASSFPGTSYGYTF 14 TRBV5-4 . . TRBJ1-2
TGTGCCAGCACGGGGCAATTGAACACTGAAGCTTTCTTT CASTGQLNTEAFF 13 TRBV9 . . TRBJ1-1
TGTGCCGCGACCTCTGGACGGACTTGGGGTTCACCCCTCCACTTT CAATSGRTWGSPLHF 15 TRBV28 . . TRBJ1-6
TGTGCCAGCAGTCCCTTGGACGGAAGTACTTCCTACGAGCAGTACTTC CASSPLDGSTSYEQYF 16 TRBV27 . . TRBJ2-7
TGCGCCAGCACCACCACGCCCGACAGTAAGAACACCGGGGAGCTGTTTTTT CASTTTPDSKNTGELFF 17 TRBV5-1 . . TRBJ2-2
TGTGCCAGCAGTGAGGGTTTTACTCCCGGCAATGAGCAGTTCTTC CASSEGFTPGNEQFF 15 TRBV2 . . TRBJ2-1
TGCGCCAGCAGCGGCGCCCTCCTCTCCTACGAGCAGTACTTC CASSGALLSYEQYF 14 TRBV10-1 . few TRBJ2-7
TGTGCCAGCTTTGACAGGCGTGGCTACACCTTC CASFDRRGYTF 11 TRBV28 . . TRBJ1-2
TGCGCCAGCAGTGATTGGGGGAGGGCCGGTCCCTACGAGCAGTACTTC CASSDWGRAGPYEQYF 16 TRBV10-1 TRBD2 few TRBJ2-7
TGTGCCTGGTCTGGGGGCGGGGGAGGGGTAAGCACAGATACGCAGTATTTT CAWSGGGGGVSTDTQYF 17 TRBV30 . once TRBJ2-3
TGTGCCAGCAGCGACAGGGGCCCATCAACTAACTATGGCTACACCTTC CASSDRGPSTNYGYTF 16 TRBV5-5 TRBD1 . TRBJ1-2
TGTGCCAGCAGTTATGACAGGTTTGGGGGAAATGAGCAGTTCTTC CASSYDRFGGNEQFF 15 TRBV6-5 . . TRBJ2-1
TGTGCCAGCAGTGAATGGTTAGGGGGCCCCCAGGCCCACGAGCAGTACTTC CASSEWLGGPQAHEQYF 17 TRBV6-1 TRBD1 . TRBJ2-7
TGTGCCAGCAGCAAGCCGGGAGGCACTGGAAACACCATATATTTT CASSKPGGTGNTIYF 15 TRBV13 . . TRBJ1-3
TGTGCCAGCAGTGAGTTCAGAGGTTCTATTCAGCCCCAGCATTTT CASSEFRGSIQPQHF 15 TRBV6-1 . . TRBJ1-5
TGTGCCAGCAGCTTGAGGAGAGCAACTAATGAAAAACTGTTTTTT CASSLRRATNEKLFF 15 TRBV5-4 . . TRBJ1-4
TGTGCCAGCAGCTTGGGCGGGACTGGAAACATTCAGTACTTC CASSLGGTGNIQYF 14 TRBV5-4 . . TRBJ2-4
TGTGCCAGCAGCCCCAGCCGTCACTATGGCTACACCTTC CASSPSRHYGYTF 13 TRBV7-2 . . TRBJ1-2
TGTGCCAGCAGCTGGGGGGCTAGCGAGGATGAGCAGTTCTTC CASSWGASEDEQFF 14 TRBV11-2 . . TRBJ2-1
TGTGCCAGTTATGACCAGGATGAAAAACTGTTTTTT CASYDQDEKLFF 12 TRBV2 . . TRBJ1-4
TGTGCCAGCAGCCCTACGACGGGACAGTACAATGAGCAGTTCTTC CASSPTTGQYNEQFF 15 TRBV25-1 TRBD1 . TRBJ2-1
TGTGCCAGCAGTTCCCGACAGGGAAATGAGCAGTTCTTC CASSSRQGNEQFF 13 TRBV6-5 TRBD1 . TRBJ2-1
TGTGCCAGCAGTGCCTACTACAGGGAAGGCTACACCTTC CASSAYYREGYTF 13 TRBV28 . . TRBJ1-2
TGTGCCAGCTCACCAGATGTTAATTCACCCCTCCACTTT CASSPDVNSPLHF 13 TRBV18 . . TRBJ1-6
TGTGCCAGCAGTTTACCTTTGCAGGGCGATGGCTACACCTTC CASSLPLQGDGYTF 14 TRBV28 . . TRBJ1-2
TGCGCCAGCAGCTTTATGCCAGCAGGTAACACTGAAGCTTTCTTT CASSFMPAGNTEAFF 15 TRBV5-1 . few TRBJ1-1
TGTGCCAGCAGCCCGCAACTTACAGGGGGAGCTTTCTTT CASSPQLTGGAFF 13 TRBV7-2 TRBD1 . TRBJ1-1
TGTGCCAGCAGTTCCGCTGTGGGCGGGCGGGATGAGCAGTTCTTC CASSSAVGGRDEQFF 15 TRBV6-5 . . TRBJ2-1
TGTGCCAGCAGTCCCCAGCGGGGGGCGCGCACAGATACGCAGTATTTT CASSPQRGARTDTQYF 16 TRBV28 TRBD2 . TRBJ2-3
TGTGCCAGCAGCTTAAACTTAATCGGGGCAACTGAAGCTTTCTTT CASSLNLIGATEAFF 15 TRBV7-9 . . TRBJ1-1
TGTGCCAGCAGCCTATCGACAGTGACCTATGGCTACACCTTC CASSLSTVTYGYTF 14 TRBV6-2/TRBV6-3 . . TRBJ1-2
TGTGCCAACCAGAAGACCGGGGTAACTGAAGCTTTCTTT CANQKTGVTEAFF 13 TRBV7-9 . . TRBJ1-1
TGTGCCAGCAGCTTTATTCCAGGGCCCTCCTACGAGCAGTACTTC CASSFIPGPSYEQYF 15 TRBV5-5 . . TRBJ2-7
TGTGCCACCAGCAGAGATCGGGTAGCGGGGGAAGGAGGAGATACGCAGTATTTT CATSRDRVAGEGGDTQYF 18 TRBV15 TRBD2 . TRBJ2-3
TGTGCCTGGAGTGTAACCTCTTGGAAGGATAATGAAAAACTGTTTTTT CAWSVTSWKDNEKLFF 16 TRBV30 . . TRBJ1-4
TGTGCCAGCAGCCCCCGGGACAGGGAATACGAGCAGTACTTC CASSPRDREYEQYF 14 TRBV13 TRBD1 . TRBJ2-7
TGTGCCTGGAGCTCAGGGGGCGGAAACACCATATATTTT CAWSSGGGNTIYF 13 TRBV30 TRBD1 . TRBJ1-3